This TCR beta chain was retrieved from a study of blood T cell repertoires in COVID-19. Study at large: From T cells, B-cell-depleted T cells, or PBMCs came the material, which was cDNA or gDNA.

The J segment lost 13 bases and the V segment lost 4 bases, leaving 3 bases of the junction unmatched. The CDR3 is 12 amino acids. Germline loops: CDR1 MNHEY, CDR2 SMNVEV (reference sequence). Using immunoSEQ multiplex PCR, the repertoire was profiled, and TCRdb retains in-frame clones only, with some absent. The data hold 150,000 to 200,000 clones, with 60% to 85% observed a single time. The TCR sequence derives from a man in his sixties with active or convalescent COVID-19. Sequenced material: peripheral blood. This rearrangement joins TRBV27 to TRBJ2-3, with TRBD2 identical over 12 bases. The CDR3 bases are TGTGCCAGCAGTTCTAGCGGGAGGGTGGAGTATTTT. Translating it yields CASSSSGRVEYF.